The sequence of this T cell receptor (beta chain) was determined in a study of identical twins. Template switching created a universal primer site, and the cDNA included unique molecular identifiers. TCRdb re-derived calls from the 5' RACE reads in MiXCR, one entry per CDR3 protein. The sample lists roughly 250,000 distinct CDR3 sequences, approximately 7.3% occurring once. The sample holds many counts of this clonotype. Germline V gene data show CDR1 as MNHEY and CDR2 as SMNVEV (reference sequence). V lost 5 bases to trimming and J lost 2 bases; unmatched junction nucleotides: 4. CDR3 length equals 15 residues. These sequences were also reported in another study, on yellow fever vaccine responses in identical twins.

The receptor was derived from a woman aged 18-29 years in good health. Sequencing was done on a sample of CD8+ T cells sorted from blood. V and J are TRBV27 and TRBJ1-5; 9 bases line up with TRBD1. CDR3 loop: CASSIRTGGNQPQHF. The DNA for the CDR3 is TGTGCCAGCAGTATAAGGACAGGGGGCAATCAGCCCCAGCATTTT.